The 17 T cell receptor beta chains below all came from one sample that was sequenced in a study of CD8+ T cells in alopecia areata. RNA was extracted and reverse transcribed into cDNA as the sequencing template. Assay used: immunoSEQ multiplex PCR; TCRdb lists only in-frame clones, some missing. The table has more than 75,000 clones, around 38% seen once; the top ten hold 1% to 1.5%. Source material: CD4+ T cells sorted from blood. These receptor sequences come from a human donor with alopecia areata.

This clone showed up just a few times. Other DNA sequences from this sample encode an identical CDR3 as well. The chain combines TRBV7-2 with TRBJ2-5; 14 bases are a match to TRBD2. This CDR3 contains 15 residues. Per the germline V gene, CDR1 is SGHTA and CDR2 is FQGNSA. Trimming cost V 5 bases and J 2 bases; bases outside gene matches: 1. CDR3 protein: CASSRTSGGQETQYF. Here the CDR3 DNA reads TGTGCCAGCAGCCGGACTAGCGGGGGGCAAGAGACCCAGTACTTC.

V and J are TRBV7-2 and TRBJ1-6; the D gene is possibly TRBD1 (5 bases). CDR1 SGHTA and CDR2 FQGNSA come from the germline V gene. Trimming took off 0 bases at V and 16 bases at J, with 13 bases between the two ends. CDR3 length: 13 residues. In DNA form, the CDR3 reads TGTGCCAGCAGCTTAGCCCGCAACAGGAGGCTCCACTTT. Protein: CASSLARNRRLHF.

The genes are TRBV2 and TRBJ2-7, with 10 bases matching TRBD1. The germline CDR1 and CDR2 sequences are SNHLY and FYNNEI. The CDR3 is made up of 15 amino acids. V was pared by 2 bases and J by 2 bases, with 3 bases of the junction left unmatched. DNA for the CDR3: TGTGCCAGCAGTGAAAGGGGACAGGGGCCCTACGAGCAGTACTTC. The encoded protein is CASSERGQGPYEQYF.

The rearrangement uses TRBV5-1 and TRBJ1-2; 7 nucleotides agree with TRBD1. Trimming removed 4 bases from V and 4 bases from J; junction bases left unmatched: 13. The CDR3 covers 16 residues. Germline V gene sequence: CDR1 SGHRS, CDR2 YFSETQ. The chain's CDR3 is CASSKDFKQGLYGYTF. The CDR3 DNA reads TGCGCCAGCAGCAAAGATTTTAAACAGGGGCTCTATGGCTACACCTTC.

The chain couples TRBV29-1 to TRBJ2-7; D unresolved. With 2 bases removed from V and 3 bases from J, the gap between germline ends came to 11 bases. CDR3 length: 13 residues. Germline V gene sequence: CDR1 SQVTM, CDR2 ANQGSEA. The CDR3 DNA reads as TGCAGCGTTGAACGGATCTCCGGCTACGAGCAGTACTTC. Amino acid sequence: CSVERISGYEQYF.

The rearrangement links TRBV4-1 to TRBJ1-2; D call uncertain. The CDR3 spans 16 residues. V was shortened by 0 bases and J by 4 bases, with 15 bases between the two germline ends. In germline, CDR1 is MGHRA, CDR2 YSYEKL. CDR3 sequence (DNA): TGCGCCAGCAGCCAAGATCTTAAGAGTAGAAGCTATGGCTACACCTTC. Translated: CASSQDLKSRSYGYTF.

This chain uses TRBV4-2 with TRBJ2-7, with 7 bases fitting TRBD2. The germline V gene encodes CDR1 LGHNA and CDR2 YNFKEQ. This CDR3 has 16 residues. With 0 bases clipped from V and 6 bases from J, the junction kept 11 bases outside the gene matches. The CDR3 DNA follows: TGTGCCAGCAGCCAAGAGGGTACAGCGGGACCCCGCGAGCAGTACTTC. This codes for CASSQEGTAGPREQYF.

The chain joins TRBV11-3 to TRBJ2-5, with a tentative D call TRBD2 (5 bases). The CDR3 is 15 amino acids. The V and J ends lost 1 base and 2 bases respectively, with 11 bases between them. Germline V gene sequence: CDR1 SGHNT, CDR2 YENEEA. This chain's CDR3 is CASSLGGSIQETQYF. CDR3 DNA sequence: TGTGCCAGCAGCTTAGGAGGGTCGATTCAAGAGACCCAGTACTTC.

This clone was recorded a few times. The chain joins TRBV4-3 to TRBJ1-4; D is uncertain. The CDR3 covers 13 residues. V was pared by 0 bases and J by 8 bases, with 7 bases between. From germline, CDR1 is LGHNA and CDR2 YSLEER. This CDR3 reads CASSQDQAEKLFF. In DNA form, the CDR3 reads TGCGCCAGCAGCCAAGACCAGGCGGAAAAACTGTTTTTT.

V usage is TRBV28 and J usage is TRBJ2-7; no clear D. This CDR3 has 11 residues. V lost 1 base, J lost 5 bases, and 3 bases lay in between. Germline V gene lookup returns CDR1 MDHEN and CDR2 SYDVKM. As DNA, the CDR3 is TGTGCCAGCAGTTTATACCACGAGCAGTACTTC. Translated: CASSLYHEQYF. Supplemented by reference TRBV28 and TRBJ2-7, the full variable domain reads DVKVTQSSRYLVKRTGEKVFLECVQDMDHENMFWYRQDPGLGLRLIYFSYDVKMKEKGDIPEGYSVSREKKERFSLILESASTNQTSMYLCASSLYHEQYFGPGTRLTVT.

This chain uses TRBV29-1 with TRBJ1-5, with D uncertain. CDR3 length equals 12 residues. V was clipped by 8 bases and J by 6 bases, with 14 bases between them. The germline CDR1 and CDR2 sequences are SQVTM and ANQGSEA. CDR3 amino acids: CSCGEGRQPQHF. In nucleotides, the CDR3 is TGCAGCTGCGGGGAGGGTCGTCAGCCCCAGCATTTT.

The chain couples TRBV15 to TRBJ1-6; D may be TRBD1 (5 bases). Germline loops: CDR1 LNHNV, CDR2 YYDKDF (reference sequence). The CDR3 runs 15 residues. The ends were cut back, 0 bases at V and 8 bases at J, with 11 bases in the middle. DNA of the CDR3: TGTGCCACCAGCAGAGACCCGGGGCGTGATTCACCCCTCCACTTT. Translating gives CATSRDPGRDSPLHF.

The CDR3 spells CSVEDGLETQYF. The DNA for the CDR3 is TGCAGCGTTGAAGACGGATTGGAGACCCAGTACTTC. This chain joins TRBV29-1 and TRBJ2-5, with no clear D. CDR3 size: 12 residues. V gave up 0 bases and J gave up 5 bases, with 7 bases separating them. In germline, CDR1 is SQVTM, CDR2 ANQGSEA. Drawing the rest from reference TRBV29-1 and TRBJ2-5, the complete variable domain is SAVISQKPSRDICQRGTSLTIQCQVDSQVTMMFWYRQQPGQSLTLIATANQGSEATYESGFVIDKFPISRPNLTFSTLTVSNMSPEDSSIYLCSVEDGLETQYFGPGTRLLVL.

This clone was picked up a small number of times. This chain links TRBV10-3 with TRBJ2-3, with 9 bases identical to TRBD1. The CDR3 contains 17 residues. Germline V gives CDR1 ENHRY, CDR2 SYGVKD. V gave up 6 bases and J gave up 2 bases; unmatched junction bases: 12. The CDR3 DNA reads as TGTGCCATCAGCCCATCCGGAGGGACAGGGACCACAGATACGCAGTATTTT. Its translation: CAISPSGGTGTTDTQYF.

Details on this clone: Other DNA sequences in this sample translate to the same CDR3. The chain combines TRBV5-1 with TRBJ2-5, with TRBD2 identical over 9 bases. This CDR3 comprises 14 residues. The V gene's germline CDR1 is SGHRS and CDR2 YFSETQ. Unmatched junction bases numbered 3, after V lost 4 bases and J lost 2 bases. CDR3 residues: CASSLTSGQETQYF. The DNA of the CDR3 is TGCGCCAGCAGCCTGACTAGCGGACAAGAGACCCAGTACTTC. The full variable domain, with the rest looked up from reference TRBV5-1 and TRBJ2-5, is KAGVTQTPRYLIKTRGQQVTLSCSPISGHRSVSWYQQTPGQGLQFLFEYFSETQRNKGNFPGRFSGRQFSNSRSEMNVSTLELGDSALYLCASSLTSGQETQYFGPGTRLLVL.

This clone was detected only a few times. V gene TRBV19 combines with J gene TRBJ2-3, with D unclear. In germline, CDR1 is LNHDA, CDR2 SQIVND (reference sequence). The CDR3 covers 14 residues. The germline V and J ends were trimmed by 3 bases and 2 bases, with 9 bases remaining between them. The CDR3 sequence is CASSMGADTDTQYF. The CDR3 DNA reads TGTGCCAGTAGTATGGGCGCGGACACAGATACGCAGTATTTT.

The V call is TRBV14, the J call TRBJ1-1, with D possibly being TRBD1 (5 bases). V lost 2 bases and J lost 5, with 21 bases in between. The CDR3 runs to 17 residues. Germline V gene data show CDR1 as SGHDN and CDR2 as FVKESK. The CDR3 is CASSQSPQGKSETEAFF. CDR3 DNA: TGTGCCAGCAGCCAAAGCCCCCAGGGCAAGTCTGAAACTGAAGCTTTCTTT.